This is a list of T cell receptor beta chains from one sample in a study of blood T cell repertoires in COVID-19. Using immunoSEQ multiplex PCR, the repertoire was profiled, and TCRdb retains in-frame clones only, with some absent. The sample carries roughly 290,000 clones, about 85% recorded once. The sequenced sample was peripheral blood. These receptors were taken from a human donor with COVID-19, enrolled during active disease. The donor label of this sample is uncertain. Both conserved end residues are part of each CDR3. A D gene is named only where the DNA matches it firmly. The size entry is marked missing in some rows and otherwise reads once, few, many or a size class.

CDR3 protein: CSAYPRETQYF; CDR3 DNA: TGCAGTGCCTACCCGAGAGAGACCCAGTACTTC; D gene: NA; V gene: TRBV20-1; clone size: NA; J gene: TRBJ2-5
CDR3 protein: CASSWLAGVAYNEQFF; CDR3 DNA: TGTGCCAGCAGCTGGCTAGCGGGAGTAGCCTACAATGAGCAGTTCTTC; D gene: TRBD2; V gene: TRBV7-2; clone size: NA; J gene: TRBJ2-1
CDR3 protein: CASTQNTYGYTF; CDR3 DNA: TGTGCCAGTACCCAAAACACCTATGGCTACACCTTC; D gene: NA; V gene: TRBV19; clone size: many; J gene: TRBJ1-2
CDR3 protein: CASSPRGRGDTDTQYF; CDR3 DNA: TGTGCCAGTAGTCCAAGGGGGCGGGGGGACACAGATACGCAGTATTTT; D gene: NA; V gene: TRBV19; clone size: NA; J gene: TRBJ2-3
CDR3 protein: CATSRAPGGRGLDTQYF; CDR3 DNA: TGTGCCACCAGTCGAGCCCCAGGGGGCCGAGGGTTGGATACGCAGTATTTT; D gene: TRBD1; V gene: TRBV24-1; clone size: NA; J gene: TRBJ2-3
CDR3 protein: CASSLFRSNTGELFF; CDR3 DNA: TGTGCCAGCAGCTTATTCAGGTCGAACACCGGGGAGCTGTTTTTT; D gene: NA; V gene: TRBV11-1; clone size: NA; J gene: TRBJ2-2
CDR3 protein: CASRPWGDSNSPLHF; CDR3 DNA: TGTGCCAGCAGACCCTGGGGGGACAGTAATTCACCCCTCCACTTT; D gene: TRBD1; V gene: TRBV2; clone size: NA; J gene: TRBJ1-6
CDR3 protein: CASSLTENTEAFF; CDR3 DNA: TGTGCCAGCAGCCTGACAGAGAACACTGAAGCTTTCTTT; D gene: NA; V gene: TRBV7-2; clone size: NA; J gene: TRBJ1-1
CDR3 protein: CASSLGGTGNTIYF; CDR3 DNA: TGTGCCAGCAGCTTAGGAGGGACTGGAAACACCATATATTTT; D gene: NA; V gene: TRBV11-3; clone size: NA; J gene: TRBJ1-3
CDR3 protein: CSASKPLRDTEAFF; CDR3 DNA: TGCAGTGCTAGTAAACCGCTCCGAGACACTGAAGCTTTCTTT; D gene: NA; V gene: TRBV20-1; clone size: NA; J gene: TRBJ1-1
CDR3 protein: CASSPPRRPGFSGANVLTF; CDR3 DNA: TGCGCCAGCAGCCCCCCAAGGAGGCCGGGATTTTCTGGGGCCAACGTCCTGACTTTC; D gene: NA; V gene: TRBV5-1; clone size: NA; J gene: TRBJ2-6
CDR3 protein: CASSPSPGQGIDEQFF; CDR3 DNA: TGTGCCAGCAGTCCCTCCCCGGGACAGGGGATCGATGAGCAGTTCTTC; D gene: TRBD1; V gene: TRBV28; clone size: NA; J gene: TRBJ2-1
CDR3 protein: CASSLSYSGANVLTF; CDR3 DNA: TGTGCCAGCAGCCTATCTTACTCTGGGGCCAACGTCCTGACTTTC; D gene: NA; V gene: TRBV7-9; clone size: NA; J gene: TRBJ2-6
CDR3 protein: CASSLDAGTGNTIYF; CDR3 DNA: TGTGCCAGCAGCTTGGATGCGGGAACTGGAAACACCATATATTTT; D gene: NA; V gene: TRBV5-4; clone size: NA; J gene: TRBJ1-3
CDR3 protein: CASRGSGLTYNEQFF; CDR3 DNA: TGCGCCAGCAGGGGTAGCGGGCTTACCTACAATGAGCAGTTCTTC; D gene: TRBD2; V gene: TRBV10-2; clone size: once; J gene: TRBJ2-1
CDR3 protein: CASNGARGSYGYTF; CDR3 DNA: TGTGCCAGCAATGGTGCCAGGGGGTCCTATGGCTACACCTTC; D gene: TRBD1; V gene: TRBV2; clone size: once; J gene: TRBJ1-2
CDR3 protein: CASSSLRDRGQVGNQPQHF; CDR3 DNA: TGTGCCAGCAGTTCGCTCCGGGACAGGGGGCAGGTAGGAAATCAGCCCCAGCATTTT; D gene: TRBD1; V gene: TRBV27; clone size: NA; J gene: TRBJ1-5
CDR3 protein: CASSSDRRNSNQPQHF; CDR3 DNA: TGTGCCAGCAGTTCTGACAGGAGGAATAGCAATCAGCCCCAGCATTTT; D gene: NA; V gene: TRBV6-6; clone size: NA; J gene: TRBJ1-5
CDR3 protein: CASSRGHGETDTQYF; CDR3 DNA: TGTGCCAGCAGCCGCGGGCACGGCGAAACAGATACGCAGTATTTT; D gene: NA; V gene: TRBV7-3; clone size: NA; J gene: TRBJ2-3
CDR3 protein: CASSQDLGRGLYGYTF; CDR3 DNA: TGCGCCAGCAGCCAAGATTTAGGCAGGGGGCTCTATGGCTACACCTTC; D gene: TRBD1; V gene: TRBV4-3; clone size: many; J gene: TRBJ1-2
CDR3 protein: CATSIPSGGGAVGYTF; CDR3 DNA: TGTGCCACCAGCATCCCCTCAGGCGGGGGGGCCGTGGGCTACACCTTC; D gene: NA; V gene: TRBV15; clone size: NA; J gene: TRBJ1-2
CDR3 protein: CASSSGPSGSYNEQFF; CDR3 DNA: TGTGCCAGCAGCTCTGGGCCTAGCGGGAGTTACAATGAGCAGTTCTTC; D gene: TRBD2; V gene: TRBV7-3; clone size: NA; J gene: TRBJ2-1
CDR3 protein: CAITEAYNSPLHF; CDR3 DNA: TGTGCCATCACAGAAGCCTATAATTCACCCCTCCACTTT; D gene: NA; V gene: TRBV6-4; clone size: few; J gene: TRBJ1-6
CDR3 protein: CASSDRRGQGARGYTF; CDR3 DNA: TGTGCCAGCAGTGATCGCCGTGGACAGGGGGCGCGGGGCTACACCTTC; D gene: TRBD1; V gene: TRBV25-1; clone size: NA; J gene: TRBJ1-2
CDR3 protein: CASSLGQPTSTDTQYF; CDR3 DNA: TGCGCCAGCAGCCTAGGACAGCCCACTAGCACAGATACGCAGTATTTT; D gene: NA; V gene: TRBV5-1; clone size: NA; J gene: TRBJ2-3
CDR3 protein: CASSPGGPGETQYF; CDR3 DNA: TGTGCCAGCAGCCCTGGAGGGCCAGGAGAGACCCAGTACTTC; D gene: NA; V gene: TRBV28; clone size: NA; J gene: TRBJ2-5
CDR3 protein: CASSTGGYRGRAFF; CDR3 DNA: TGTGCCAGCAGTACCGGGGGCTACAGGGGGCGAGCTTTCTTT; D gene: TRBD1; V gene: TRBV6-5; clone size: few; J gene: TRBJ1-1
CDR3 protein: CASSQTGAFTAFF; CDR3 DNA: TGTGCCAGCAGCCAGACAGGGGCCTTCACAGCTTTCTTT; D gene: TRBD1; V gene: TRBV14; clone size: NA; J gene: TRBJ1-1
CDR3 protein: CASSLIAGYEQYF; CDR3 DNA: TGTGCCAGCAGTTTGATCGCCGGCTACGAGCAGTACTTC; D gene: NA; V gene: TRBV12-3/TRBV12-4; clone size: once; J gene: TRBJ2-7
CDR3 protein: CASSPHGTVNTEAFF; CDR3 DNA: TGTGCCAGCAGTCCACATGGGACAGTGAACACTGAAGCTTTCTTT; D gene: TRBD1; V gene: TRBV27; clone size: once; J gene: TRBJ1-1
CDR3 protein: CASSSGFGNTIYF; CDR3 DNA: TGTGCCAGCAGCTCTGGCTTCGGAAACACCATATATTTT; D gene: NA; V gene: TRBV7-9; clone size: NA; J gene: TRBJ1-3
CDR3 protein: CASSIDGGILYEQYF; CDR3 DNA: TGTGCCAGTAGTATAGATGGCGGTATCCTCTACGAGCAGTACTTC; D gene: NA; V gene: TRBV19; clone size: NA; J gene: TRBJ2-7
CDR3 protein: CASHKTTGGKEAFF; CDR3 DNA: TGTGCCAGCCACAAAACGACAGGGGGCAAAGAAGCTTTCTTT; D gene: TRBD1; V gene: TRBV6-5; clone size: NA; J gene: TRBJ1-1
CDR3 protein: CASRYDRGLAKNIQYF; CDR3 DNA: TGTGCCAGCAGATACGACAGGGGGCTAGCCAAAAACATTCAGTACTTC; D gene: TRBD1; V gene: TRBV6-6; clone size: NA; J gene: TRBJ2-4
CDR3 protein: CASSQEALAGGPGETQYF; CDR3 DNA: TGTGCCAGCAGCCAAGAAGCACTAGCGGGAGGGCCGGGGGAGACCCAGTACTTC; D gene: TRBD2; V gene: TRBV3-1/TRBV3-2; clone size: NA; J gene: TRBJ2-5